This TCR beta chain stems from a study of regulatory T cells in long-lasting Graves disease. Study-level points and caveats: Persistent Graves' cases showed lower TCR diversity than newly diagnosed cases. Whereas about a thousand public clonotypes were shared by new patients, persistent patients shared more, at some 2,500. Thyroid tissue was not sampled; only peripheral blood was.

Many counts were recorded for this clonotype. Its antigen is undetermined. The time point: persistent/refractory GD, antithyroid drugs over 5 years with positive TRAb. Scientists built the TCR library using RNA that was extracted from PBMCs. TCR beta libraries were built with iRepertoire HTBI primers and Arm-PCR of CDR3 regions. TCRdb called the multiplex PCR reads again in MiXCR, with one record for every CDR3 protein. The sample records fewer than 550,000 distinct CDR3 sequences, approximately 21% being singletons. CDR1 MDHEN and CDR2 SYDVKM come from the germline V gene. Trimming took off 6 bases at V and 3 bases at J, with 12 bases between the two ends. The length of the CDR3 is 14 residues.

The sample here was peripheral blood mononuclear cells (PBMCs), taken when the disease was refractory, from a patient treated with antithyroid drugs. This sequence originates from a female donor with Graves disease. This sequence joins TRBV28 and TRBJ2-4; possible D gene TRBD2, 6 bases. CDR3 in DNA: TGTGCCAGCAGGCCCCGGGGAGGCAAAAACATTCAGTACTTC. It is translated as CASRPRGGKNIQYF. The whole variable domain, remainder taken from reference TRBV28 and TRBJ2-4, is DVKVTQSSRYLVKRTGEKVFLECVQDMDHENMFWYRQDPGLGLRLIYFSYDVKMKEKGDIPEGYSVSREKKERFSLILESASTNQTSMYLCASRPRGGKNIQYFGAGTRLSVL.